This TCR beta chain is from a study of cytomegalovirus exposure and HLA in healthy donors. The primer mix had 60 Vbeta and 13 Jbeta primers. Profiling relied on immunoSEQ multiplex PCR, and the TCRdb table lists in-frame clones only, not all of them. The sample holds fewer than 95,000 clones, over 60% seen once. Sequencing input: PBMCs. The clonotype originates from a middle-aged woman in good health and CMV-seropositive.

CDR3 in amino acids: CASSLTGLSNQPQHF. Here the CDR3 DNA reads TGTGCCAGCAGCTTGACAGGACTTAGCAATCAGCCCCAGCATTTT. The rearrangement links TRBV7-9 to TRBJ1-5; D might be TRBD1 (6 bases). Germline V gene sequence: CDR1 SEHNR, CDR2 FQNEAQ (reference sequence). CDR3 length: 15 amino acids. V lost 3 bases to trimming and J lost 0 bases, with 9 bases between them.